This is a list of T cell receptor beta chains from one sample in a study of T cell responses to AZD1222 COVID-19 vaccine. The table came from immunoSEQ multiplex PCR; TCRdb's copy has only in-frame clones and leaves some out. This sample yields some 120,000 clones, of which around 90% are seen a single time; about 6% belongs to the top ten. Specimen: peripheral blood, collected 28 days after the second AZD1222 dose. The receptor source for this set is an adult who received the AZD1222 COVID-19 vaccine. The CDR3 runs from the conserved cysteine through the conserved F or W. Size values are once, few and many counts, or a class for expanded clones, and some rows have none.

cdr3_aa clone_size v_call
CASSSGGGIDEQYF NA TRBV18
CASGASGAVEAFF NA TRBV25-1
CASRTGRFTEAFF NA TRBV19
CSVEDPLRGAYEQYF once TRBV29-1
CASSPASSGKETQYF NA TRBV7-9
CASSPFRTGALRAFF NA TRBV28
CATSRDGGQAYEQYF once TRBV15
CASSFYSQNTIYF NA TRBV28
CASSRDPDYTDTQYF NA TRBV28
CASSNLAGAGNEQFF NA TRBV7-8
CASSPEVVGGEKLFF once TRBV5-1
CASSQVFGGRGVYNEQFF NA TRBV3-1/TRBV3-2
CASSPRWGRAGETQYF NA TRBV7-2
CASKAGENEQFF NA TRBV28
CASSEAGNNQPQHF NA TRBV19
CASSLDLLQLEQFF NA TRBV11-3
CASSFGRNTEAFF NA TRBV7-2
CASSPVQGTNQPQHF NA TRBV7-6
CATSDFEASALHEQFF NA TRBV24-1
CASRSPGTSNEKLFF NA TRBV4-1
CASSQDIITGELFF NA TRBV3-1/TRBV3-2
CASSQAGTDNQPQHF NA TRBV14